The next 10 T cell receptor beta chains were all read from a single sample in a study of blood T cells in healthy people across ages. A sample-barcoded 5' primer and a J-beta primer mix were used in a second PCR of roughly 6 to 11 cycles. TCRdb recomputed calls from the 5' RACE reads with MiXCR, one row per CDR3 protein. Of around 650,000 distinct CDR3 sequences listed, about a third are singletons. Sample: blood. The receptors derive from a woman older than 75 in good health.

In DNA, the CDR3 is TGCGCCAGCAGCTTGGGCGTACTCTCCTACAATGAGCAGTTCTTC. Amino acid sequence: CASSLGVLSYNEQFF. The J gene is TRBJ2-1, the V gene TRBV5-1; D gene ambiguous. CDR3 length equals 15 residues. The germline V gene encodes CDR1 SGHRS and CDR2 YFSETQ. The V end was cut by 0 bases, the J end by 0 bases, with 7 bases between. The full variable domain, in which reference TRBV5-1 and TRBJ2-1 provide the parts outside the CDR3, is KAGVTQTPRYLIKTRGQQVTLSCSPISGHRSVSWYQQTPGQGLQFLFEYFSETQRNKGNFPGRFSGRQFSNSRSEMNVSTLELGDSALYLCASSLGVLSYNEQFFGPGTRLTVL.

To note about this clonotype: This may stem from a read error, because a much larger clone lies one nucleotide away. This CDR3 is CASNGRGRSSYNEQFF. CDR3 nucleotide sequence: TGTGCCAGCAACGGTCGGGGGCGTAGCTCCTACAATGAGCAGTTCTTC. The chain joins TRBV12-3 or TRBV12-4 to TRBJ2-1, with D perhaps assigned TRBD1 or TRBD2 (6 bases each). Trimming took off 7 bases at V and 0 bases at J, with 16 bases between the two ends. CDR3 size: 16 residues.

As DNA, the CDR3 is TGCAGTGCTAGATCCGGCCGGGGACAGGGTTACAGGAGGGATCAGCCCCAGCATTTT. Translating gives CSARSGRGQGYRRDQPQHF. The chain links TRBV20-1 to TRBJ1-5; 9 bases agree with TRBD1. The V and J ends lost 2 bases and 5 bases, in that order; junction bases with no gene match: 19. The CDR3 has 19 amino acids. Germline CDR1 and CDR2: DFQATT and SNEGSKA (reference sequence).

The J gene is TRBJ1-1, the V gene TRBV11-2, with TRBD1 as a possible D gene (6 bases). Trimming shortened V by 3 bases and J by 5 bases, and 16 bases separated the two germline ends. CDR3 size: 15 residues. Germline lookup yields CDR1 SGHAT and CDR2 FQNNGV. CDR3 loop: CASSFDGGLATEAFF. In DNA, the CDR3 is TGTGCCAGCAGCTTTGATGGGGGGCTGGCGACTGAAGCTTTCTTT.

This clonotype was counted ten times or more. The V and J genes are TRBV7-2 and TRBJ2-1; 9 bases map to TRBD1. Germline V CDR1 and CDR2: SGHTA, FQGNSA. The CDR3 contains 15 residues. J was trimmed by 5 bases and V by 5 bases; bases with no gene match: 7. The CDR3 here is CASSQGTGHHNEQFF. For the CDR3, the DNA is TGTGCCAGCAGCCAAGGGACAGGGCACCACAATGAGCAGTTCTTC.

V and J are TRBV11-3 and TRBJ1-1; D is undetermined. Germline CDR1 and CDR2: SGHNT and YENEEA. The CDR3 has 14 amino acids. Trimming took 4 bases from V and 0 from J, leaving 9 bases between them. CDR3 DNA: TGTGCCAGCAGCTCCGGATCCATGAACACTGAAGCTTTCTTT. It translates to CASSSGSMNTEAFF.

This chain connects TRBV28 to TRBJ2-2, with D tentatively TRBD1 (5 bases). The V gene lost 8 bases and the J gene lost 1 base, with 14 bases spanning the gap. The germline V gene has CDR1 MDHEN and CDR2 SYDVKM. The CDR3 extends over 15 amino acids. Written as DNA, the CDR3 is TGTGCCAGCGGCGTCGTTACAGGGAACACCGGGGAGCTGTTTTTT. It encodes CASGVVTGNTGELFF.

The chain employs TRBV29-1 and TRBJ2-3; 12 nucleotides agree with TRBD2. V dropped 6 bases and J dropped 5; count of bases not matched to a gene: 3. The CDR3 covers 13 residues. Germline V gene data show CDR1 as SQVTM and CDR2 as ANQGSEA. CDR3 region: CSVWTSGIDTQYF. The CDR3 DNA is TGCAGCGTGTGGACTAGCGGGATAGATACGCAGTATTTT.

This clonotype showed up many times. The CDR3 DNA sequence: TGTGCCAGCAGCACGGGACATAAAGAGACCCAGTACTTC. Residues: CASSTGHKETQYF. The rearrangement links TRBV9 to TRBJ2-5, with TRBD1 as a possible D gene (6 bases). Germline-derived CDR1 and CDR2 are SGDLS and YYNGEE. The CDR3 spans 13 residues. With 4 bases removed from V and 3 bases from J, the gap between germline ends came to 10 bases.

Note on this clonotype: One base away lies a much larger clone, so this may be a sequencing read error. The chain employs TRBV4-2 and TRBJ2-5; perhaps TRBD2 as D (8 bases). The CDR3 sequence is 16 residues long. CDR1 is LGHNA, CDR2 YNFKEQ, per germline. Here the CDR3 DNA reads TGTGCCAGCAGCACGGGAGGGGGCCTGGGCGCAGAGACCCAGTGCTTC. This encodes CASSTGGGLGAETQCF.